A selection of T cell receptor beta chains follows, all from one sample in a study of blood T cell repertoires in COVID-19. Libraries were prepared by immunoSEQ multiplex PCR; TCRdb keeps only in-frame clonotypes and omits some of them. The sample contains about 380,000 clones, 85% of which appear only once. Material for sequencing was peripheral blood. The source of these receptors is a woman in her late teens or twenties with acute or convalescent COVID-19. The CDR3 runs from the conserved cysteine through the conserved F or W. Rows give clone size only sometimes, using once, few, many, or a class for an expanded clone.

clone_size	v_call	cdr3_aa
-	TRBV5-1	CASSPSSRYEQYF
-	TRBV9	CASSAVGTYDQETQYF
-	TRBV11-1	CASSSKTGRTEAFF
-	TRBV2	CASSEAEGAYTEAFF
once	TRBV10-3	CAITTDLNQPQHF
-	TRBV19	CASRAGQYSNQPQHF
-	TRBV9	CASSARPGTGAYEQYF
once	TRBV19	CASSIDLGRQETQYF
-	TRBV2	CASSETPSTGYNEQFF
once	TRBV7-9	CASSQPGRVATYEQYF
once	TRBV4-2	CASSQEGLAGTPGTQYF
-	TRBV5-1	CASSFPGMNTEAFF
-	TRBV4-1	CASSHLGIQGGYTF
-	TRBV13	CASSGPTGLAKNIQYF
-	TRBV3-1/TRBV3-2	CASSPYYGTPHNSPLHF
-	TRBV15	CATSRLGAYEQYF
once	TRBV3-1/TRBV3-2	CASSGRTGRNTEAFF
-	TRBV19	CASSIGVNQPQHF
-	TRBV4-2	CASSQDVVQGRGYTF
-	TRBV5-1	CASSLAGGEADTQYF
-	TRBV4-1	CASSHTTLSLSSYNEQFF
-	TRBV5-1	CASSFQGFGGGKNIQYF
once	TRBV7-9	CASSFLGTPNTGELFF
-	TRBV29-1	CSVSGTGREQYF
-	TRBV10-3	CAISSPNGNEAFF
-	TRBV7-8	CASSFGGTNEKLFF